The 4 T cell receptor beta chains below were found in one sample sequenced in a study of T cell changes during pregnancy in multiple sclerosis (dated by TCRdb to about 2019). The method behind the library was the immunoSEQ multiplex PCR assay. Held by TCRdb, this immuneACCESS table contains in-frame sequences only and omits some clones. Under half of the omission traces to an unresolved V gene where checked; the cause of the rest is unknown. The sample table records 11,000 or so clones; over 90% of these occur just once. The top ten constitute roughly 0.3% of the sample. Specimen: CD4+ T cells from peripheral blood mononuclear cells, collected before pregnancy. The receptors stem from a female donor with multiple sclerosis, enrolled in a pregnancy study.

The V and J genes are TRBV14 and TRBJ1-1, with D possibly being TRBD1 (6 bases). The CDR3 loop spans 15 amino acids. The germline V gene encodes CDR1 SGHDN and CDR2 FVKESK. Between the trimmed V and J ends, which lost 4 bases and 1 base, there was a span of 13 bases. CDR3 protein: CASSPSRGTNTEAFF. CDR3 DNA: TGTGCCAGCAGCCCCTCCAGGGGCACGAACACTGAAGCTTTCTTT.

The CDR3 region is CASSGVASYEQYF. The CDR3 bases are TGTGCCAGTAGCGGGGTGGCCTCCTACGAGCAGTACTTC. The V and J genes are TRBV19 and TRBJ2-7, with D perhaps matching TRBD2 (5 bases). The CDR3 runs 13 residues. Germline values: CDR1 LNHDA, CDR2 SQIVND (reference sequence). Trimming removed 6 bases from V and 0 bases from J, with 9 bases in between.

The chain joins TRBV29-1 to TRBJ2-1; the D gene is possibly TRBD1 (6 bases). Trimming shortened V by 6 bases and J by 10 bases, and 22 bases separated the two germline ends. CDR1 SQVTM and CDR2 ANQGSEA come from the germline V gene. The CDR3 loop spans 14 amino acids. Written as DNA, the CDR3 is TGCAGCGTCCCTATTTTCGCCACAGGGAGCGAGCAGTTCTTC. Its translation: CSVPIFATGSEQFF.

This chain joins TRBV6-5 and TRBJ2-7; D may be TRBD1 (6 bases). This CDR3 is 13 amino acids long. Per the germline V gene, CDR1 is MNHEY and CDR2 is SVGAGI. V shed 5 bases and J shed 4 bases, with 12 bases lying between them. Here the CDR3 DNA reads TGTGCCAGCAGTGACAGGCCCTCATACGAGCAGTACTTC. This encodes CASSDRPSYEQYF.